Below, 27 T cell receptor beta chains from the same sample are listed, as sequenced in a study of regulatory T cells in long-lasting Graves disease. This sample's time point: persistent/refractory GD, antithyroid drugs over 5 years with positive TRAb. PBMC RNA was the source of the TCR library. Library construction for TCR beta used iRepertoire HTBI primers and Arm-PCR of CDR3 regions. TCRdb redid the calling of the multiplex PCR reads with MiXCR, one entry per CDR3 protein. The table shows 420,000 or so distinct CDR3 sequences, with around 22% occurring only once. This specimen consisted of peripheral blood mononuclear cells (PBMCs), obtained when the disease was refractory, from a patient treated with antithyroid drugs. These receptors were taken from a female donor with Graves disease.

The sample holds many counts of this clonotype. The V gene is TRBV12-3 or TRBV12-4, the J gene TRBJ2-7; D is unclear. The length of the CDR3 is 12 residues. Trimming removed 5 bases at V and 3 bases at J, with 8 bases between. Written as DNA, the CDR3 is TGTGCCAGCAGTACCGACGGCTACGAGCAGTACTTC. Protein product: CASSTDGYEQYF.

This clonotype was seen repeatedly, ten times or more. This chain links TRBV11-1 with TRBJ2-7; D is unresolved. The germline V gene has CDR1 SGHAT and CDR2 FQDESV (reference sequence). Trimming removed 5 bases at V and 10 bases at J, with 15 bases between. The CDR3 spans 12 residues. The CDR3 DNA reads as TGTGCCAGCAGCCCTATCTTTGGGGATCAGTACTTC. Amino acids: CASSPIFGDQYF.

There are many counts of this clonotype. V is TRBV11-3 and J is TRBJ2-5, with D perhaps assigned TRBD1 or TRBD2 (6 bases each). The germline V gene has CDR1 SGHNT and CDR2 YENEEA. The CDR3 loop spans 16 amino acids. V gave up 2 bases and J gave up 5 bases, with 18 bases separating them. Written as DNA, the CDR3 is TGTGCCAGCAGCTTAAACGGGGGCAACATTGGGGAGACCCAGTACTTC. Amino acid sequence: CASSLNGGNIGETQYF.

Here the CDR3 reads CAVGVDEQYF. The DNA of the CDR3 is TGTGCCGTGGGAGTGGACGAGCAGTACTTC. The chain combines TRBV7-9 with TRBJ2-7, with D tentatively TRBD2 (5 bases). CDR1 is SEHNR, CDR2 FQNEAQ, per germline (reference sequence). Trimming cost V 11 bases and J 5 bases, with 10 bases left between them. The CDR3 consists of 10 residues.

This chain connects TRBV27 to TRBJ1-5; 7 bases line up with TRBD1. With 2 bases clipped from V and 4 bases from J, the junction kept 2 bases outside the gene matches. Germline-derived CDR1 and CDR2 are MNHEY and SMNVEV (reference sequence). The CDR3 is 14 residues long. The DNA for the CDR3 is TGTGCCAGCAGTTTAGAGGGGGCAAATCAGCCCCAGCATTTT. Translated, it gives CASSLEGANQPQHF.

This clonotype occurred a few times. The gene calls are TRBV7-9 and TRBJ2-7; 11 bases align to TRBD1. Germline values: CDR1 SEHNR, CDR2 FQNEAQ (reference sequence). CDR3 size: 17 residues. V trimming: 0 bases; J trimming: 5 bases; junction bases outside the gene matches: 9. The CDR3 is CASSLALRGDRGNEQYF. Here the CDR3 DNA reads TGTGCCAGCAGCTTAGCCCTTCGTGGGGACAGGGGGAACGAGCAGTACTTC. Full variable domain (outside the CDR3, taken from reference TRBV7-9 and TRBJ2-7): DTGVSQNPRHKITKRGQNVTFRCDPISEHNRLYWYRQTLGQGPEFLTYFQNEAQLEKSRLLSDRFSAERPKGSFSTLEIQRTEQGDSAMYLCASSLALRGDRGNEQYFGPGTRLTVT.

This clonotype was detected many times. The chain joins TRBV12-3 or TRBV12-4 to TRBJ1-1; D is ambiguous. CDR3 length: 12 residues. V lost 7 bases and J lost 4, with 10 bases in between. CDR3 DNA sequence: TGTGCCAGCACGCGCACTGGCACTGAAGCTTTCTTT. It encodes CASTRTGTEAFF.

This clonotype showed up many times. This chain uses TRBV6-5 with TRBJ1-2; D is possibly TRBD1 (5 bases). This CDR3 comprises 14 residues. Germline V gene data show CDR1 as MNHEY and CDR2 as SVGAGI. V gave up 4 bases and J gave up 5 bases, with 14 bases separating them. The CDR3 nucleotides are TGTGCCAGCAGTTCAACCTCGGCAGGGTATGGCTACACCTTC. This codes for CASSSTSAGYGYTF.

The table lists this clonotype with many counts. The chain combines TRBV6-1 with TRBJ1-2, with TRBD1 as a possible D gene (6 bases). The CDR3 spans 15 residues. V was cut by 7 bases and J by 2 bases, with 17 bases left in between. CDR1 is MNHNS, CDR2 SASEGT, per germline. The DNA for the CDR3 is TGTGCCAGCAACGCTTTAGGACAGACCAACTATGGCTACACCTTC. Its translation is CASNALGQTNYGYTF.

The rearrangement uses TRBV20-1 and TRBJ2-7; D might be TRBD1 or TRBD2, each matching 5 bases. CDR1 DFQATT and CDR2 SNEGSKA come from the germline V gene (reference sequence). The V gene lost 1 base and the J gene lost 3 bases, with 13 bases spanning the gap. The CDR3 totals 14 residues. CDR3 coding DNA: TGCAGTGCTAGAGTTGACGGGACCGTCTACGAGCAGTACTTC. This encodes CSARVDGTVYEQYF.

The CDR3: CASSQGLGVTYEQYF. CDR3 bases: TGCGCCAGCAGCCAAGGGTTGGGGGTTACGTACGAGCAGTACTTC. This sequence joins TRBV4-3 and TRBJ2-7, with D perhaps assigned TRBD1 or TRBD2 (5 bases each). In germline, CDR1 is LGHNA, CDR2 YSLEER. V lost 1 base, J lost 4 bases, and 14 bases lay in between. The CDR3 loop spans 15 amino acids.

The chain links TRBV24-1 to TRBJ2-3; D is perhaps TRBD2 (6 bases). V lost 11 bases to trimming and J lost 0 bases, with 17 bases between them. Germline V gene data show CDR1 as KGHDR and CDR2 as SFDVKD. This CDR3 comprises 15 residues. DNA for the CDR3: TGTGCCAAGTGTGGAGCGGGCAGTAGCACAGATACGCAGTATTTT. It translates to CAKCGAGSSTDTQYF.

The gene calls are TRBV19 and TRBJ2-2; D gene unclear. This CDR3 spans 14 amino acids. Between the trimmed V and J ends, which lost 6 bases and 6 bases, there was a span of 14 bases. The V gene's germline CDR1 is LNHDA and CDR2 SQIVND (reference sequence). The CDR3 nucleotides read TGTGCCAGTAGCCGGCGAAGCATGGCCGGGGAGCTGTTTTTT. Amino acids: CASSRRSMAGELFF.

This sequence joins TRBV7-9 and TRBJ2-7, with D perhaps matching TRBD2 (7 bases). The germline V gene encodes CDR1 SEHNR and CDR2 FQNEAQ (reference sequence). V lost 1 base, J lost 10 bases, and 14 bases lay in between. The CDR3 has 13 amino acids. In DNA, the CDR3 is TGTGCCAGCAGCTTAGATACGGGGGGACATCAGTACTTC. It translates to CASSLDTGGHQYF.

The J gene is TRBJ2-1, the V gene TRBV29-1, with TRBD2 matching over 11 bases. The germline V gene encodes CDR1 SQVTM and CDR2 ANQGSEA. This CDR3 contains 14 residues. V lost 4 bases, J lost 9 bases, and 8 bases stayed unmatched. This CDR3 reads CSVGTSGSLGEQFF. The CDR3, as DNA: TGCAGCGTTGGAACTAGCGGGAGCTTAGGTGAGCAGTTCTTC.

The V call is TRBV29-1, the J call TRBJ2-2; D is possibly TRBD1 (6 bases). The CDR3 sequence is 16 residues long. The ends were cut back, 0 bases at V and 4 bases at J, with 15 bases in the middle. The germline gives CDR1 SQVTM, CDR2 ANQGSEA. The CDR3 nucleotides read TGCAGCGTTGAAGATGAGGACAGTCGAGTCACCGGGGAGCTGTTTTTT. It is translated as CSVEDEDSRVTGELFF.

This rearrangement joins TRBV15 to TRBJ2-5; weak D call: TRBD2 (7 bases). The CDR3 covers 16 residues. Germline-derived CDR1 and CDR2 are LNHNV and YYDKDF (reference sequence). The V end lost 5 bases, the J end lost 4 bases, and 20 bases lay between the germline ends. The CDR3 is CATSGRGGGGLETQYF. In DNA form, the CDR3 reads TGTGCCACCAGCGGAAGAGGGGGGGGGGGTTTAGAGACCCAGTACTTC.

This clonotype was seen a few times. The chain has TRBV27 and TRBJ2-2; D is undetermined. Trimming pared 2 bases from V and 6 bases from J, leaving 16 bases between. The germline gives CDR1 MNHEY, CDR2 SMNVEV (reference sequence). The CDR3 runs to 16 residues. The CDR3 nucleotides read TGTGCCAGCAGTTTACAACTCCCACAAGGATCCGGGGAGCTGTTTTTT. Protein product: CASSLQLPQGSGELFF.

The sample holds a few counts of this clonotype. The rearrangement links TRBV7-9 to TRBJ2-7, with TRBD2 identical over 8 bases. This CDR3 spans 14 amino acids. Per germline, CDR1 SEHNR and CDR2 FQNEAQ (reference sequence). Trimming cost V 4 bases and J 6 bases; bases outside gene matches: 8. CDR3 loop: CASSSTGTSAEQYF. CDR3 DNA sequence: TGTGCCAGCAGCTCGACCGGGACTAGTGCCGAGCAGTACTTC.

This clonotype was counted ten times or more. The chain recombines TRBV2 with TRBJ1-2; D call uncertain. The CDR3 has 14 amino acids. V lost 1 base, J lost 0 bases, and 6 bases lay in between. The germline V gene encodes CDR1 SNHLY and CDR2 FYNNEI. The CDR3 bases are TGTGCCAGCAGTGAAGGGAGGGCTAACTATGGCTACACCTTC. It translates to CASSEGRANYGYTF.

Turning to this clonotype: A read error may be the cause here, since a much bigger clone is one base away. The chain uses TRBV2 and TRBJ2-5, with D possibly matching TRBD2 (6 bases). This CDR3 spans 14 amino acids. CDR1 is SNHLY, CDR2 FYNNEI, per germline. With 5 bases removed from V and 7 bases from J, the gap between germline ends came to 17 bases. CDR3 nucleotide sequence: TGTGCCAGCAGTCCCGCGCGGGGTAAAGGGACCCAGTACTTC. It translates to CASSPARGKGTQYF.

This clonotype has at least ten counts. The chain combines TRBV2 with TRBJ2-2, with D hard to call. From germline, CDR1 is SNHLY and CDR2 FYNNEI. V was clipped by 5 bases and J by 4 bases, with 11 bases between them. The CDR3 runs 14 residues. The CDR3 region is CASSKTRFTGELFF. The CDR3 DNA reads TGTGCCAGCAGTAAAACCAGATTCACCGGGGAGCTGTTTTTT.

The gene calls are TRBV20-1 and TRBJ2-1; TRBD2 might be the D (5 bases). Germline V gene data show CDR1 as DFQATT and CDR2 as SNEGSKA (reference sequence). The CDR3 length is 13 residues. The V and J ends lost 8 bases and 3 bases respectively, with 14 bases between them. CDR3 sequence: CSPHSRGYNEQFF. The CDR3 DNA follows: TGCAGTCCCCACTCCCGGGGCTACAATGAGCAGTTCTTC.

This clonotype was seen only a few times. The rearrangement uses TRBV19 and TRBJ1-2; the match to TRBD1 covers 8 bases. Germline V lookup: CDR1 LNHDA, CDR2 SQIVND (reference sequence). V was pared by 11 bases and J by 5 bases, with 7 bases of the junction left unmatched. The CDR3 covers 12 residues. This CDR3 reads CACTDRDYGYTF. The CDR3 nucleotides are TGTGCCTGCACGGACAGGGATTATGGCTACACCTTC.

CDR3 loop: CASSPEGQVSGELFF. CDR3 nucleotide sequence: TGTGCCAGCAGCCCCGAGGGACAAGTGAGCGGGGAGCTGTTTTTT. The gene calls are TRBV7-2 and TRBJ2-2, with D possibly matching TRBD1 (6 bases). Per germline, CDR1 SGHTA and CDR2 FQGNSA. The CDR3 runs to 15 residues. Deletions cut 5 bases from V and 7 bases from J, with 17 bases between.

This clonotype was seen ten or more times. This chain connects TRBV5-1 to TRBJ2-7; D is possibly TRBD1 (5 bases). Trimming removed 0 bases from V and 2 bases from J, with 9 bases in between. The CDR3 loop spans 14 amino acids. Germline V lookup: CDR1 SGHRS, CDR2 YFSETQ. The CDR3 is CASSLDRSAYEQYF. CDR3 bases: TGCGCCAGCAGCTTGGACAGGTCGGCCTACGAGCAGTACTTC.

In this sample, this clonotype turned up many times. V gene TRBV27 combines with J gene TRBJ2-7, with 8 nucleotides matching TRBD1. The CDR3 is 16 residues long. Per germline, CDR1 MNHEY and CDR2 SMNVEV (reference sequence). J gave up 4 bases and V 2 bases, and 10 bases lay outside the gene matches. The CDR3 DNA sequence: TGTGCCAGCAGTTTAGGGCGTCTGCGGACAGGGTACGAGCAGTACTTC. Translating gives CASSLGRLRTGYEQYF.